A single sample gave rise to the 12 T cell receptor beta chains below, sequenced in a study of identical twins. TCRdb recomputed calls from the 5' RACE reads with MiXCR, one row per CDR3 protein. The sample shows approximately 300,000 distinct CDR3 sequences, 8% to 9.5% of them seen only once. These data were also reused for a study on yellow fever vaccine responses in identical twins.

Source material: CD8+ T cells sorted from blood. The receptors stem from a woman aged 18-29 years in good health.

This clonotype was counted ten times or more. The CDR3 nucleotides are TGTGCCAGCAGTTACTTGGGCCATTCCGATGAGCAGTTCTTC. Translated, it gives CASSYLGHSDEQFF. The chain carries TRBV6-5 and TRBJ2-1; D not certain. The V gene lost 1 base and the J gene lost 8 bases, with 12 bases spanning the gap. The CDR3 length is 14 residues. From germline, CDR1 is MNHEY and CDR2 SVGAGI.

This clonotype was seen only a few times. The V and J genes are TRBV12-3 or TRBV12-4 and TRBJ2-7; D is unresolved. Deletions cut 0 bases from V and 6 bases from J, with 18 bases between. The CDR3 loop spans 16 amino acids. CDR3 DNA sequence: TGTGCCAGCAGTTTAGCGGGCCCTTCGGCAAGGGTCGAGCAGTACTTC. Protein: CASSLAGPSARVEQYF.

This clonotype was seen many times. The chain uses TRBV12-3 or TRBV12-4 and TRBJ2-1; TRBD2 aligns across 7 bases. The CDR3 covers 16 residues. V trimming: 4 bases; J trimming: 0 bases; junction bases outside the gene matches: 6. The DNA for the CDR3 is TGTGCCAGCAGTTCGGGAGGTATCTTCTCCTACAATGAGCAGTTCTTC. This codes for CASSSGGIFSYNEQFF.

This clonotype was detected ten times or more. The chain links TRBV20-1 to TRBJ2-3; 7 nucleotides match TRBD2. The CDR3 is made up of 15 amino acids. Germline V gene sequence: CDR1 DFQATT, CDR2 SNEGSKA (reference sequence). J was trimmed by 10 bases and V by 0 bases; bases with no gene match: 13. The CDR3 loop reads CSARDFSGARSPQYF. Written as DNA, the CDR3 is TGCAGTGCTAGAGATTTCAGCGGGGCCCGATCCCCGCAGTATTTT.

This clonotype was observed many times. The chain is built from TRBV9 and TRBJ2-3, with 8 bases aligning to TRBD1. Germline loops: CDR1 SGDLS, CDR2 YYNGEE. Trimming cost V 1 base and J 0 bases; bases outside gene matches: 1. CDR3 length: 15 amino acids. CDR3 in amino acids: CASSVQGASTDTQYF. The CDR3 DNA reads TGTGCCAGCAGCGTACAGGGGGCGAGCACAGATACGCAGTATTTT. Based on the CDR3 plus reference TRBV9 and TRBJ2-3, the full variable domain is DSGVTQTPKHLITATGQRVTLRCSPRSGDLSVYWYQQSLDQGLQFLIQYYNGEERAKGNILERFSAQQFPDLHSELNLSSLELGDSALYFCASSVQGASTDTQYFGPGTRLTVL.

This clonotype was seen a few times. This chain links TRBV7-8 with TRBJ2-3; weak D call: TRBD2 (5 bases). Germline CDR1 reads SGHVS; CDR2 reads FQNEAQ. The length of the CDR3 is 16 residues. V was cut by 3 bases and J by 4 bases, with 17 bases left in between. This CDR3 is CASSLKLGVFADTQYF. The DNA of the CDR3 is TGTGCCAGCAGCTTGAAACTAGGTGTGTTCGCAGATACGCAGTATTTT.

This clonotype was picked up many times. V gene TRBV7-8 combines with J gene TRBJ2-2; 8 bases are a match to TRBD2. CDR1 is SGHVS and CDR2 is FQNEAQ in the germline V gene. V lost 3 bases to trimming and J lost 5 bases; unmatched junction nucleotides: 8. CDR3 size: 16 residues. In nucleotides, the CDR3 is TGTGCCAGCAGCTTTCTTAGCGGGAAGGGGACCGGGGAGCTGTTTTTT. Translating it yields CASSFLSGKGTGELFF.

This clonotype occurred many times. The CDR3 region has the DNA TGCAGCGTTGAAGGGGGTGACACTGAAGCTTTCTTT. It translates to CSVEGGDTEAFF. This chain connects TRBV29-1 to TRBJ1-1; D gene uncertain. V dropped 1 base and J dropped 3 bases, with 6 bases sitting between them. CDR3 length: 12 residues. Looked up from germline, CDR1 is SQVTM and CDR2 is ANQGSEA.

This clonotype was observed at least ten times. The V gene is TRBV10-3, the J gene TRBJ1-5; the D is unclear. V was cut by 3 bases and J by 2 bases, with 5 bases left in between. In germline, CDR1 is ENHRY, CDR2 SYGVKD. The CDR3 runs 13 residues. The CDR3 is CAISDGRNQPQHF. Here the CDR3 DNA reads TGTGCCATCAGTGACGGACGCAATCAGCCCCAGCATTTT.

The V call is TRBV25-1, the J call TRBJ2-1; 8 positions match TRBD2. The CDR3 runs to 14 residues. The junction had 5 bases not matched to a gene; V was cut back by 4 bases and J by 6 bases. Looked up from germline, CDR1 is MGHDK and CDR2 is SYGVNS. CDR3 loop: CASSVGLAFNEQFF. The DNA for the CDR3 is TGTGCCAGCAGTGTTGGACTAGCATTCAATGAGCAGTTCTTC.

This clonotype has more than one count but fewer than ten. The J gene is TRBJ2-7, the V gene TRBV27; D is undetermined. Deletions cut 1 base from V and 2 bases from J, with 6 bases between. CDR1 and CDR2 (germline): MNHEY, SMNVEV (reference sequence). The CDR3 runs to 13 residues. The CDR3 coding sequence is TGTGCCAGCAGTTTATACATTGCCTACGAGCAGTACTTC. This encodes CASSLYIAYEQYF.

This clonotype was seen repeatedly, ten times or more. The CDR3 loop is CASSQDFLHGISEAFF. For the CDR3, the DNA is TGCGCCAGCAGCCAAGATTTTCTCCATGGTATTTCTGAAGCTTTCTTT. This sequence joins TRBV4-1 and TRBJ1-1; no clear D gene. CDR1 is MGHRA, CDR2 YSYEKL, per germline. This CDR3 region has 16 residues. With 0 bases removed from V and 6 bases from J, the gap between germline ends came to 17 bases.